This TCR beta chain originates from a study of cytomegalovirus exposure and HLA in healthy donors. Study-wide results and caveats: Most TCR sequences showed up rarely, but some public TCRs showed up in many donors. The investigators catalogued 164 TCR beta chains as cytomegalovirus-associated. In vitro checks showed that a few CMV-associated chains really do target CMV antigens.

As concerns this clone: Its antigen remains unknown.

Sequencing used immunoSEQ multiplex PCR; TCRdb keeps in-frame clones, though not all of them. Of more than 90,000 clones listed, more than 85% are singletons. The trim removed 5 bases at V and 0 bases at J, leaving 5 bases unmatched. In germline, CDR1 is MDHEN, CDR2 SYDVKM. The length of the CDR3 is 16 residues. The study drew the donors from its roughly 120-subject validation cohort, separate from the approximately 700-subject first cohort. The source material was PBMCs. The clonotype was recovered from a man aged 18 to 29 in good health and CMV-seropositive. The chain combines TRBV28 with TRBJ2-7, with 12 bases lining up with TRBD2. CDR3 protein: CASSPRLAGVSYEQYF. CDR3 nucleotide sequence: TGTGCCAGCAGTCCCAGACTAGCGGGGGTCTCCTACGAGCAGTACTTC.